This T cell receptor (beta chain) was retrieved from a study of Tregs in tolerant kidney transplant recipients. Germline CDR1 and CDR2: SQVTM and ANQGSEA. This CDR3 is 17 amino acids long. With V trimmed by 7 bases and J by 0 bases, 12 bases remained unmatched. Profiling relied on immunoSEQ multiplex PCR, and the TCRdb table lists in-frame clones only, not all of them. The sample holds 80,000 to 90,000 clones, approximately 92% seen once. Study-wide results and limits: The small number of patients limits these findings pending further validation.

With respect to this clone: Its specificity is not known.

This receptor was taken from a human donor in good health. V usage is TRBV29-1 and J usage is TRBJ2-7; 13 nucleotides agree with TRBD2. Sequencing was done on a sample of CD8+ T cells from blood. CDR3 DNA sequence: TGCAGCGCCCTCGGACTAGCGGGAGCCACCAGCTCCTACGAGCAGTACTTC. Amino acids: CSALGLAGATSSYEQYF.